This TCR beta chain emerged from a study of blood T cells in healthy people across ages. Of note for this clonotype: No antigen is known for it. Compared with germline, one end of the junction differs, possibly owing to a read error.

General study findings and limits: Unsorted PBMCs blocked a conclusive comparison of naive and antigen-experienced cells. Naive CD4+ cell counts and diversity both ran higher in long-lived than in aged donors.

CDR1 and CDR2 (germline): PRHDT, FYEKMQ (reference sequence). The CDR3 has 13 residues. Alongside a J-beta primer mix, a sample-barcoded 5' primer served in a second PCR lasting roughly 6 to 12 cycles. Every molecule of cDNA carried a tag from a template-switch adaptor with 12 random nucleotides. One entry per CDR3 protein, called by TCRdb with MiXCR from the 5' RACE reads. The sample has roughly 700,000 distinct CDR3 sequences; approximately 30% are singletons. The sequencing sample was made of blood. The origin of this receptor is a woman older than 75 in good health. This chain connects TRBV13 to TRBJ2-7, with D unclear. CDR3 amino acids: CTSSSSVAYEQYF. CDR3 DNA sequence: TGTACCAGCAGCTCTTCCGTGGCCTACGAGCAGTACTTC.